The clone carrying this T cell receptor (beta chain) has at least ten counts. This specimen belongs to a study of early T cells in non-severe SARS-CoV-2 infection. Each CDR3 protein gets one entry after TCRdb re-called the 5' RACE reads with MiXCR. This table has almost 85,000 distinct CDR3 sequences, around 10% appearing once. Germline V gene data show CDR1 as SGHTA and CDR2 as FQGTGA. The CDR3 length is 14 residues. Between the trimmed V and J ends, which lost 1 base and 4 bases, there was a span of 10 bases. The receptor was derived from an adult who was a healthcare worker with PCR-confirmed SARS-CoV-2 infection or an uninfected control (not recorded which). Sequencing input: whole blood. The chain has TRBV7-3 and TRBJ1-1; TRBD1 is a possible D gene (5 bases). This CDR3 reads CASSLSGGSTEAFF. The CDR3 nucleotides are TGTGCCAGCAGCTTAAGCGGGGGGAGCACTGAAGCTTTCTTT.